These 2 T cell receptor beta chains were all obtained from the same sample, sequenced in a study of beta chain features in type 1 diabetes. General study points: TCRB CDR3 length was moderately but significantly reduced in all four CD4+ subsets of Type 1 diabetes patients.

Of the isolated RNA, all was reverse transcribed, and so the sequenced material was expressed TCRB transcripts. Assay: immunoSEQ multiplex PCR; the TCRdb copy retains only in-frame clones and omits some. The sample contains roughly 340,000 clones, 10% to 15% of which appear only once. These TCRs' antigens remain unknown. The specimen sequenced was naive CD4+ T cells from blood. The origin of the receptors is a woman under 30 with type 1 diabetes.

This clone showed up just a few times. The genes are TRBV7-9 and TRBJ2-2; D remains ambiguous. The CDR3 sequence is 15 residues long. The germline CDR1 and CDR2 sequences are SEHNR and FQNEAQ (reference sequence). Trimming removed 1 base from V and 1 base from J, with 7 bases in between. The CDR3 DNA is TGTGCCAGCAGCTTAGGCAGGCTGAACACCGGGGAGCTGTTTTTT. This sequence encodes CASSLGRLNTGELFF.

The sample holds a few counts of this clone. This sequence joins TRBV5-1 and TRBJ2-3; D is undetermined. Germline V gene data show CDR1 as SGHRS and CDR2 as YFSETQ. V was clipped by 4 bases and J by 0 bases, with 3 bases between them. This CDR3 is 12 amino acids long. The CDR3 DNA reads TGCGCCAGCAGCCAAAGCACAGATACGCAGTATTTT. This codes for CASSQSTDTQYF.